The rows below give T cell receptor beta chains drawn from one sample of a study of intratumoral heterogeneity in liver cancer. Using immunoSEQ multiplex PCR, the repertoire was profiled, and TCRdb retains in-frame clones only, with some absent. The table records some 20,000 clones, about two thirds of them present only once. The sample here was tumor-adjacent normal tissue, taken before any cancer treatment. These receptors were obtained from an older woman with hepatocellular carcinoma. The CDR3 runs from the conserved cysteine through the conserved F or W. Fields, in order: V gene, D gene, clone size, J gene, CDR3 DNA, CDR3 protein. A D gene is named only where the DNA matches it firmly. Clone size appears in some rows only: once, few, many, or a class for an expanded clone.

TRBV10-3	TRBD1	few	TRBJ2-7	TGTGCCATCAGTGAGCAGGGGGTTGCCTCCTACGAGCAGTACTTC	CAISEQGVASYEQYF
TRBV5-1	NA	NA	TRBJ1-4	TGCGCCAGCAGCTTTAGCCAGGGAAGAAATGAAAAACTGTTTTTT	CASSFSQGRNEKLFF
TRBV7-9	NA	NA	TRBJ1-2	TGTGCCAGCAGCTTAGCCTTGGAGACAGACGGCTACACCTTC	CASSLALETDGYTF
TRBV30	NA	NA	TRBJ2-1	TGTGCCTGGAGTGTCCGCACAGGGTACAATGAGCAGTTCTTC	CAWSVRTGYNEQFF
TRBV5-1	NA	NA	TRBJ2-7	TGCGCCAGCAGCCTACTTGGGGATTACGAGCAGTACTTC	CASSLLGDYEQYF
TRBV5-5	TRBD2	NA	TRBJ2-2	TGTGCCAGCAGTTTAAGCGGGAGGGCTAATACCGGGGAGCTGTTTTTT	CASSLSGRANTGELFF
TRBV2	NA	NA	TRBJ2-2	TGTGCCAGCAGTGAAGAAGGTATCAGCCGGCTTGAAGCCGGGGAGCTGTTTTTT	CASSEEGISRLEAGELFF
TRBV3-1/TRBV3-2	TRBD1	NA	TRBJ1-6	TGTGCCAGCAGCCGAACAGGACAGGGAAATTCACCCCTCCACTTT	CASSRTGQGNSPLHF
TRBV5-1	NA	NA	TRBJ2-3	TGCGCCAGCAGTAACAGCCCCACAGATACGCAGTATTTT	CASSNSPTDTQYF
TRBV6-5	NA	NA	TRBJ1-6	TGTGCCAGCAGTAGGGGACCAGGCTCACCCCTCCACTTT	CASSRGPGSPLHF
TRBV30	NA	NA	TRBJ1-3	TGTGCCTGGAGTGCAGGGGTCGGGTACACCATATATTTT	CAWSAGVGYTIYF
TRBV27	NA	NA	TRBJ2-7	TGTGCCAGCAGACCTCCCTATCCGACAGGAACCGCGAATGCCAAAGCCTACGAGCAGTACTTC	CASRPPYPTGTANAKAYEQYF
TRBV7-9	NA	NA	TRBJ2-5	TGTGCCAGCAGCGCACAGGGTCGAGAGACCCAGTACTTC	CASSAQGRETQYF
TRBV5-1	TRBD2	NA	TRBJ2-1	TGCGCCAGCAGCTTGGGGCTAGCGGGATCCTACAATGAGCAGTTCTTC	CASSLGLAGSYNEQFF
TRBV15	NA	NA	TRBJ1-2	TGTGCCACCAGCAGAGATAGGGCTGGAGCTAACTATGGCTACACCTTC	CATSRDRAGANYGYTF
TRBV25-1	NA	NA	TRBJ2-1	TGTGCCAGCAGTCAGCTGTACAATGAGCAGTTCTTC	CASSQLYNEQFF
TRBV27	NA	NA	TRBJ2-5	TGTGCCAGCACCATAGAGACCCAGTACTTC	CASTIETQYF
TRBV28	NA	NA	TRBJ2-7	TGTGCCAGCAGTTCCCGTCTGCGGGAGCAGTACTTC	CASSSRLREQYF
TRBV5-1	NA	NA	TRBJ2-2	TGCGCCAGCAGTCCACAGGGGGGGAGCACCGGGGAGCTGTTTTTT	CASSPQGGSTGELFF
TRBV7-2	TRBD2	few	TRBJ2-7	TGTGCCAGCAGCTTAGGGGAGGGCCTTTCCTACGAGCAGTACTTC	CASSLGEGLSYEQYF
TRBV3-1/TRBV3-2	NA	NA	TRBJ1-3	TGTGCCAGCAGCCTGGGGTGGGGGAGAAACACCATATATTTT	CASSLGWGRNTIYF
TRBV29-1	TRBD2	few	TRBJ2-7	TGCAGCGTTGAAGAGACTAGCGGGAGCTCCTACGAGCAGTACTTC	CSVEETSGSSYEQYF
TRBV27	TRBD2	NA	TRBJ2-1	TGTGCCAGCAGCTTCGGGACTACCAACAATGAGCAGTTCTTC	CASSFGTTNNEQFF
TRBV19	TRBD1	NA	TRBJ1-4	TGTGCCAGTCGACAGGGGATGAATGAAAAACTGTTTTTT	CASRQGMNEKLFF
TRBV29-1	NA	NA	TRBJ2-6	TGCAGCGTTGACTTAGCTGGGGCCAACGTCCTGACTTTC	CSVDLAGANVLTF
TRBV29-1	TRBD2	NA	TRBJ2-7	TGCAGCGTGCGCAGGGGGACTAGCGGGAGATACGAGCAGTACTTC	CSVRRGTSGRYEQYF
TRBV24-1	NA	NA	TRBJ2-1	TGTGCCACCAGTGCGGAGGGAGCAGGGCTCAATGAGCAGTTCTTC	CATSAEGAGLNEQFF
TRBV5-3	TRBD1	NA	TRBJ2-5	TGTGCCAGAAGCTTGAACAGGGGCCAAGAGACCCAGTACTTC	CARSLNRGQETQYF
TRBV12-5	TRBD1	NA	TRBJ1-4	TGTGCTAGTGGCAAGTGGGTCTCGGGACAGGGGGCCCTGCGGTATGAAAAACTGTTTTTT	CASGKWVSGQGALRYEKLFF
TRBV5-1	NA	NA	TRBJ1-1	TGCGCCAGCAGCCCTGGGGATGGGATTGAAGCTTTCTTT	CASSPGDGIEAFF
TRBV7-7	TRBD2	NA	TRBJ2-5	TGTGCTAGCAGCTCGAACCCCGGGACTACAGAGACCCAGTACTTC	CASSSNPGTTETQYF
TRBV5-4	TRBD2	NA	TRBJ2-5	TGTGCCAGCAGCTTGATGGCGGGAGGGGAAGAGACCCAGTACTTC	CASSLMAGGEETQYF
TRBV6-2/TRBV6-3	NA	NA	TRBJ1-1	TGTGCCAGCAGTTATAAGCAGGCTGAAGCTTTCTTT	CASSYKQAEAFF
TRBV29-1	TRBD1	NA	TRBJ2-5	TGCAGCGTTCTCAGACAGGGTAGTAGAGAGACCCAGTACTTC	CSVLRQGSRETQYF
TRBV28	TRBD1	NA	TRBJ1-6	TGTGCCAGCAGTACCTTGGACAGGGGGAATTCACCCCTCCACTTT	CASSTLDRGNSPLHF
TRBV13	NA	NA	TRBJ2-3	TGTGCCAGCAGCTTAACCGGGGTGCCAGATACGCAGTATTTT	CASSLTGVPDTQYF
TRBV19	NA	NA	TRBJ1-2	TGTGCCAGTAGTTTGGACAAAGCTAACTATGGCTACACCTTC	CASSLDKANYGYTF
TRBV18	TRBD1	NA	TRBJ2-3	TGTGCCAGCTCACCCGGGACAGGGGGCACAGATACGCAGTATTTT	CASSPGTGGTDTQYF
TRBV2	NA	NA	TRBJ2-6	TGTGCCAGCAGTGGACCCGGGGCCAACGTCCTGACTTTC	CASSGPGANVLTF
TRBV7-8	TRBD1	NA	TRBJ2-3	TGTGCCAGCAGCCCTCGGGGACAGCGCAGCACAGATACGCAGTATTTT	CASSPRGQRSTDTQYF